Here is one T cell receptor beta chain with its context. Authors' analysis steps: Amplification from reference gene primers served as the basis for estimated nucleated cell counts. Clones were read by immunoSEQ multiplex PCR, and TCRdb kept only the in-frame ones, dropping some. V and J calls and clone size follow that table, whereas D and trimming were derived from the DNA. The data show tens of thousands of clones, approximately 80% seen once. CDR1 is MNHEY, CDR2 SVGAGI, per germline. Trimming pared 6 bases from V and 4 bases from J, leaving 16 bases between. This CDR3 region has 15 residues. The record originates from a study of blood T cell repertoires in COVID-19. In the study overall: COVID-19 samples from acute and convalescent phases originated in the United States, Italy and Spain. From T cells, B-cell-depleted T cells, or PBMCs came the material, which was cDNA or gDNA.

The receptor's source is a woman aged 80 or older with active or convalescent COVID-19. The chain has TRBV6-5 and TRBJ1-5; a weak D match, TRBD1 (6 bases). Input material: peripheral blood. CDR3 nucleotide sequence: TGTGCCAGCAGAACAGGGAAGATAGGGAATCAGCCCCAGCATTTT. This encodes CASRTGKIGNQPQHF.